This TCR beta chain derives from a study of Ad26.COV2.S vaccination and SARS-CoV-2 variants. Study background: Into the muscle, Ad26.COV2.S was dosed once or twice, 56 days apart.

Treatment given: some 19 received Ad26.COV2.S at low or high dose, single or two shots; about 5 received placebo; per-sample allocation not given. Following the first vaccine or placebo injection, samples were taken on day 63. The sample came from a Boston adult aged 18-55 years. Method: immunoSEQ multiplex PCR; TCRdb's copy keeps in-frame clones and lacks some. The sample records 350,000 to 450,000 clones, around 87% being singletons. CDR1 is LNHDA, CDR2 SQIVND, per germline (reference sequence). This CDR3 has 15 amino acids. V dropped 6 bases and J dropped 6; count of bases not matched to a gene: 9. A word on this clone: What it binds is unknown.

Overall study findings and caveats: Breadth of non-spike TCRs did not differ between vaccinees and placebo recipients.

J is TRBJ1-1 and V is TRBV19, with TRBD1 matching over 11 bases. The sample consisted of peripheral blood, taken in a trial of Ad26.COV2.S vaccine versus placebo. The sequence was obtained from a person between 18 and 65 years old who received the Ad26.COV2.S COVID-19 vaccine or a placebo. CDR3 residues: CASSTVRTGGSEAFF. The CDR3 DNA is TGTGCCAGTAGCACGGTCAGGACAGGGGGCTCTGAAGCTTTCTTT.